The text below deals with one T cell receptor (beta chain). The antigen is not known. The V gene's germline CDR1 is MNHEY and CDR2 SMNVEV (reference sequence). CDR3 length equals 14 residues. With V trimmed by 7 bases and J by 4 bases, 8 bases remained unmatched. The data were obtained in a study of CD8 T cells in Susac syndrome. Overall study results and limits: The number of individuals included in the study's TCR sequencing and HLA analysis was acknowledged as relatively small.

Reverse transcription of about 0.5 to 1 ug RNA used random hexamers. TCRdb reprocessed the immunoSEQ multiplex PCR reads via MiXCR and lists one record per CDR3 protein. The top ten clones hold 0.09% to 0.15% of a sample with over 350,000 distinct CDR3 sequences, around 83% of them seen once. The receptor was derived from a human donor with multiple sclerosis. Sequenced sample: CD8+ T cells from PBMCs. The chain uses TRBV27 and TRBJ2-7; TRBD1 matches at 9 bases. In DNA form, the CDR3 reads TGTGCCAGCACCTCCTGGGACAGGGTATACGAGCAGTACTTC. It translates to CASTSWDRVYEQYF.